This TCR beta chain was documented in a study of shared clonotypes between healthy human individuals. At the level of the study: CD4 naive and CD4 memory each took three plates per donor, while CD8 naive took two and CD8 memory one.

Profiled with immunoSEQ multiplex PCR; TCRdb holds only in-frame clones, not every one. There are hundreds of thousands of clones in the sample; 90% to 95% occur only once, and less than 25% lies in the top ten. Positively selected for CCR7, the CD45RO-negative cells used as naive CD8 cells excluded terminally differentiated effector memory CD45RA+ cells. Deletions cut 4 bases from V and 8 bases from J, with 13 bases between. The CDR3 is 13 amino acids. Germline CDR1 and CDR2: SGHTS and YDEGEE. This clonotype was sampled from a man aged 30 to 39 in good health. Material: naive CD8+ T cells sorted from blood. This chain connects TRBV5-8 to TRBJ2-1; D may be TRBD1 (5 bases). CDR3 protein: CASSLQVWDEQFF. The DNA for the CDR3 is TGTGCCAGCAGCCTACAGGTCTGGGATGAGCAGTTCTTC. Complete variable domain (other parts from reference TRBV5-8 and TRBJ2-1): EAGVTQSPTHLIKTRGQQATLRCSPISGHTSVYWYQQALGLGLQFLLWYDEGEERNRGNFPPRFSGRQFPNYSSELNVNALELEDSALYLCASSLQVWDEQFFGPGTRLTVL.